These 17 T cell receptor beta chains share one sample of origin, sequenced in a study of Ad26.COV2.S vaccination and SARS-CoV-2 variants. Indicated treatment: 15 to 20 received Ad26.COV2.S at low or high dose, single or two shots; roughly five received placebo; per-sample allocation not given. The samples date from day 63 after the first vaccine or placebo injection. Libraries were prepared by immunoSEQ multiplex PCR; TCRdb keeps only in-frame clonotypes and omits some of them. Of more than 350,000 clones in the sample, around 90% were seen once. The sequencing here drew on peripheral blood, taken in a trial of Ad26.COV2.S vaccine versus placebo. These receptor sequences come from a person aged 18-65 years who received the Ad26.COV2.S COVID-19 vaccine or a placebo.

In DNA, the CDR3 is TGCGCCAGCAGCCAAGATAGACAGGGTGACACTGAAGCTTTCTTT. Its translation is CASSQDRQGDTEAFF. V gene TRBV4-3 combines with J gene TRBJ1-1, with 7 bases that match TRBD1. After removal of 0 bases from V and 3 bases from J, the junction contained 4 bases not matched to a gene. Germline V lookup: CDR1 LGHNA, CDR2 YSLEER. The CDR3 covers 15 residues.

Concerning this clone itself: The sample contains more than one DNA sequence encoding this CDR3. The rearrangement uses TRBV29-1 and TRBJ2-7; the match to TRBD2 covers 8 bases. The germline V gene has CDR1 SQVTM and CDR2 ANQGSEA. The V segment lost 4 bases and the J segment 3 bases; nucleotides outside the gene matches: 2. The CDR3 spans 12 residues. This CDR3 reads CSVVSGSYEQYF. DNA of the CDR3: TGCAGCGTTGTGAGCGGGAGCTACGAGCAGTACTTC.

The gene calls are TRBV7-8 and TRBJ1-5, with D unclear. The CDR3 has 12 amino acids. Germline CDR1 SGHVS, CDR2 FQNEAQ. V was clipped by 3 bases and J by 9 bases, with 9 bases between them. The CDR3, as DNA: TGTGCCAGCAGCTTTGATCGCGGGCCCCAGCATTTT. This translates into CASSFDRGPQHF. Full variable domain (remainder filled in from reference TRBV7-8 and TRBJ1-5): GAGVSQSPRYKVAKRGQDVALRCDPISGHVSLFWYQQALGQGPEFLTYFQNEAQLDKSGLPSDRFFAERPEGSVSTLKIQRTQQEDSAVYLCASSFDRGPQHFGDGTRLSIL.

The gene calls are TRBV12-3 or TRBV12-4 and TRBJ2-5; the D gene is possibly TRBD1 (6 bases). V lost 7 bases, J lost 5 bases, and 14 bases lay in between. The CDR3 is 13 amino acids. CDR3 region: CASTRGQGETQYF. CDR3 bases: TGTGCCAGCACCCGGGGCCAGGGGGAGACCCAGTACTTC.

V and J are TRBV27 and TRBJ2-7; a weak D match, TRBD1 (5 bases). V was pared by 5 bases and J by 0 bases, with 11 bases between. CDR3 length: 14 residues. Germline V gene data show CDR1 as MNHEY and CDR2 as SMNVEV (reference sequence). The CDR3 nucleotides are TGTGCCAGCAGTAGGGGCGGTCTCTCCTACGAGCAGTACTTC. Amino acids: CASSRGGLSYEQYF.

This clone was counted many times. The chain combines TRBV6-5 with TRBJ1-4; D is uncertain. The CDR3 runs to 13 residues. Between the trimmed V and J ends, which lost 5 bases and 4 bases, there was a span of 8 bases. Germline lookup yields CDR1 MNHEY and CDR2 SVGAGI. The chain's CDR3 is CASSKDVNEKLFF. CDR3 sequence (DNA): TGTGCCAGCAGTAAGGACGTTAATGAAAAACTGTTTTTT.

The chain uses TRBV18 and TRBJ2-1; D not resolved. The V end lost 1 base, the J end lost 2 bases, and 9 bases lay between the germline ends. The CDR3 sequence is 15 residues long. From germline, CDR1 is KGHSH and CDR2 LQKENI. Written as DNA, the CDR3 is TGTGCCAGCTCACCACAACATTTCACCTACAATGAGCAGTTCTTC. Protein: CASSPQHFTYNEQFF.

V usage is TRBV28 and J usage is TRBJ1-3; unclear D gene. Looked up from germline, CDR1 is MDHEN and CDR2 is SYDVKM. V lost 11 bases and J 4 bases, leaving 12 bases between the germline ends. The CDR3 is 12 residues long. The CDR3 DNA is TGTGCCGCGCTAAGTCCCGGAAACACCATATATTTT. Its protein is CAALSPGNTIYF.

V and J are TRBV7-2 and TRBJ2-5; possible D gene TRBD2, 6 bases. The V end lost 11 bases, the J end lost 3 bases, and 19 bases lay between the germline ends. CDR1 is SGHTA and CDR2 is FQGNSA in the germline V gene. The CDR3 is made up of 14 amino acids. CDR3 residues: CASTAGQVKETQYF. The CDR3 DNA is TGTGCCTCGACGGCGGGGCAGGTAAAAGAGACCCAGTACTTC.

The chain links TRBV5-1 to TRBJ2-5; maybe TRBD2 (6 bases). V dropped 5 bases and J dropped 3 bases, with 14 bases sitting between them. The germline CDR1 and CDR2 sequences are SGHRS and YFSETQ. The CDR3 has 14 residues. CDR3 protein: CASSAGRGEETQYF. CDR3 nucleotide sequence: TGCGCCAGCAGTGCCGGGAGAGGGGAAGAGACCCAGTACTTC. Supplemented by reference TRBV5-1 and TRBJ2-5, the full variable domain reads KAGVTQTPRYLIKTRGQQVTLSCSPISGHRSVSWYQQTPGQGLQFLFEYFSETQRNKGNFPGRFSGRQFSNSRSEMNVSTLELGDSALYLCASSAGRGEETQYFGPGTRLLVL.

V and J are TRBV9 and TRBJ1-1; no clear D gene. V lost 4 bases, J lost 6 bases, and 13 bases lay in between. The CDR3 runs 13 residues. CDR1 is SGDLS and CDR2 is YYNGEE in the germline V gene. CDR3 protein: CASSPLGPSEAFF. Here the CDR3 DNA reads TGTGCCAGCAGCCCCCTCGGTCCATCTGAAGCTTTCTTT. The full variable domain, its missing parts supplied by reference TRBV9 and TRBJ1-1, is DSGVTQTPKHLITATGQRVTLRCSPRSGDLSVYWYQQSLDQGLQFLIQYYNGEERAKGNILERFSAQQFPDLHSELNLSSLELGDSALYFCASSPLGPSEAFFGQGTRLTVV.

V usage is TRBV15 and J usage is TRBJ2-5; D unresolved. The germline gives CDR1 LNHNV, CDR2 YYDKDF (reference sequence). V was clipped by 8 bases and J by 2 bases, with 18 bases between them. CDR3 length equals 15 residues. The CDR3 reads CATGFKQLIQETQYF. DNA for the CDR3: TGTGCCACCGGTTTCAAACAGCTAATACAAGAGACCCAGTACTTC.

This clone was counted once. This rearrangement joins TRBV7-2 to TRBJ2-7; no reliable D call. Per the germline V gene, CDR1 is SGHTA and CDR2 is FQGNSA. Deletions cut 5 bases from V and 3 bases from J, with 17 bases between. This CDR3 has 15 amino acids. In DNA, the CDR3 is TGTGCCAGCAGCCACGCGCCCGCCTTAATCTACGAGCAGTACTTC. Its translation is CASSHAPALIYEQYF.

This chain links TRBV5-6 with TRBJ2-2; tentative D call: TRBD2 (6 bases). The CDR3 length is 15 residues. V shed 1 base and J shed 3 bases, with 10 bases lying between them. Germline lookup yields CDR1 SGHDT and CDR2 YYEEEE. The CDR3 here is CASSLWGVHTGELFF. The CDR3 DNA reads TGTGCCAGCAGCTTGTGGGGGGTCCACACCGGGGAGCTGTTTTTT.

The J gene is TRBJ2-1, the V gene TRBV28, with D possibly being TRBD2 (6 bases). The CDR3 length is 16 residues. The germline V and J ends were trimmed by 7 bases and 5 bases, with 21 bases remaining between them. The V gene's germline CDR1 is MDHEN and CDR2 SYDVKM. CDR3 loop: CASTNVAAQIHNEQFF. In DNA, the CDR3 is TGTGCCAGCACAAACGTAGCGGCACAGATACACAATGAGCAGTTCTTC.

The chain carries TRBV5-4 and TRBJ2-1; 7 bases map to TRBD2. J was trimmed by 6 bases and V by 9 bases; bases with no gene match: 18. The CDR3 contains 16 residues. Germline CDR1 and CDR2: SGHNT and YYREEE (reference sequence). In DNA form, the CDR3 reads TGTGCCATGGTTGGGGGAGGGGATAACTGGGGCAATGAGCAGTTCTTC. Translated, it gives CAMVGGGDNWGNEQFF.

Only one count was recorded for this clone. The chain joins TRBV11-2 to TRBJ2-3; 12 nucleotides align to TRBD2. CDR1 and CDR2 from the germline V gene are SGHAT and FQNNGV. The V gene end was trimmed by 0 bases and the J gene end by 7 bases; junction bases not matched to a gene: 14. This CDR3 contains 19 residues. This chain's CDR3 is CASSLEPPSGRVLVNTQYF. In DNA, the CDR3 is TGTGCCAGCAGCTTAGAACCCCCTAGCGGGAGGGTCTTGGTGAATACGCAGTATTTT.